The source of this TCR beta chain is a study of cytomegalovirus exposure and HLA in healthy donors. Findings of the study overall: Highly shared variants forming one cluster were likely a sequencing artifact.

As to this clone: The antigen remains unidentified.

It was with 60 Vbeta and 13 Jbeta primers that the PCR ran. The method was immunoSEQ multiplex PCR; TCRdb's version includes in-frame clones alone and lacks a portion of them. The sample contains 85,000 to 100,000 clones, 60% to 80% of which appear only once. The CDR3 sequence is 15 residues long. Trimming took 1 base from V and 5 from J, leaving 15 bases between them. Germline-derived CDR1 and CDR2 are SGHTA and FQGNSA. Material for sequencing was PBMCs. The sequence derives from a man aged 60 to 75 in good health and CMV-seronegative. The chain couples TRBV7-2 to TRBJ2-7; the D gene is possibly TRBD1 (5 bases). The CDR3 DNA sequence: TGTGCCAGCAGCTTAGAGGCCCAGGGATCCGACGAGCAGTACTTC. Translated: CASSLEAQGSDEQYF.